This record concerns one T cell receptor beta chain sequence. Its antigen is unidentified. This specimen comes from a study of T cell responses to AZD1222 COVID-19 vaccine. Overall study results and limits: The donor cohort was predominantly white British with a female majority, and clonal diversity may have been underestimated.

The method was immunoSEQ multiplex PCR; TCRdb's version includes in-frame clones alone and lacks a portion of them. The sample has 150,000 or so clones; less than 95% are singletons. CDR3 length equals 15 residues. The junction had 13 bases not matched to a gene; V was cut back by 9 bases and J by 3 bases. The V gene's germline CDR1 is LNHDA and CDR2 SQIVND (reference sequence). The TCR was taken from an adult who received the AZD1222 COVID-19 vaccine. Here the sequenced sample was peripheral blood, taken 28 days after the second AZD1222 dose. This chain links TRBV19 with TRBJ2-5, with 7 bases identical to TRBD2. CDR3 sequence: CASRLLESGKETQYF. The CDR3 nucleotides are TGTGCCAGCAGACTTCTCGAGAGCGGGAAAGAGACCCAGTACTTC.